This TCR beta chain was sequenced during a study of identical twins. Overall study results and limits: Twin sharing of out-of-frame TCR alpha was underestimated by models in monozygotic pairs. Insertions were reduced in abundant cord blood beta clonotypes but not in memory repertoires. Without tracking the same donors, conclusions rested on cross-sectional statistical analysis.

The germline V and J ends were trimmed by 4 bases and 2 bases, with 11 bases remaining between them. CDR1 is SGHVS and CDR2 is FQNEAQ in the germline V gene. The length of the CDR3 is 15 residues. This clonotype occurred many times. Its target is unknown. TCRdb fed the 5' RACE reads into MiXCR, producing one record per CDR3 protein. The data hold approximately 620,000 distinct CDR3 sequences, with around 8.3% observed a single time. The same specimen was also included in a second study, on yellow fever vaccine responses in identical twins.

Sequenced material: PBMCs. This clonotype was obtained from a woman in her late teens or twenties in good health. V gene TRBV7-8 combines with J gene TRBJ2-2; weak D call: TRBD1 (6 bases). CDR3 DNA: TGTGCCAGCAGCTGGACAGACCATAACACCGGGGAGCTGTTTTTT. Encoded protein: CASSWTDHNTGELFF. Filled out from reference TRBV7-8 and TRBJ2-2, the complete variable domain reads GAGVSQSPRYKVAKRGQDVALRCDPISGHVSLFWYQQALGQGPEFLTYFQNEAQLDKSGLPSDRFFAERPEGSVSTLKIQRTQQEDSAVYLCASSWTDHNTGELFFGEGSRLTVL.